This TCR beta chain is from a study of spatial heterogeneity in lung cancer. Whole-study results and caveats: Intratumoral expanded alpha and beta TCR counts were found to track tumor mutation counts.

Judged by abundance, this clonotype is medium-sized. Antigen unknown. TCRdb reanalysed the 5' RACE reads using MiXCR and keeps one entry per CDR3 protein. Of 2,000 to 3,000 distinct CDR3 sequences in the sample, 1.2% to 1.5% were seen once. Trimming removed 2 bases at V and 5 bases at J, with 10 bases between. The germline CDR1 and CDR2 sequences are MNHNY and SVGAGI (reference sequence). CDR3 size: 14 residues. Time point denoted: sample taken at primary tumor resection. No cells were sorted before sequencing. The whole RNA sequenced was extracted from tumor, nontumor lung or frozen PBMC. The input for sequencing was lung tumor tissue, taken at surgery. This clonotype originated in a male donor with early-stage non-small cell lung cancer. V and J are TRBV6-6 and TRBJ1-5, with a possible D match to TRBD1 (6 bases). CDR3 DNA sequence: TGTGCCAGCAGTTACCGGGACATATATCAGCCCCAGCATTTT. Translated: CASSYRDIYQPQHF.